Listed here are 2 T cell receptor beta chains from one sample, sequenced in a study of cytomegalovirus exposure and HLA in healthy donors. 13 Jbeta primers and 60 Vbeta primers were used for the PCR. Measured with immunoSEQ multiplex PCR; TCRdb has only the in-frame clones, and not every one. The data hold some 100,000 clones, with approximately 75% observed a single time. Sequencing was carried out using PBMCs. The receptors derive from a woman in her seventies in good health and CMV-seropositive.

DNA of the CDR3: TGTGCCAGCAGTCGCTCCGCGGCGAGCGGTTCCTACGAGCAGTACTTC. It specifies CASSRSAASGSYEQYF. The genes are TRBV28 and TRBJ2-7; a possible D gene is TRBD2 (5 bases). V was cut by 5 bases and J by 1 base, with 18 bases left in between. This CDR3 region has 16 residues. CDR1 is MDHEN and CDR2 is SYDVKM in the germline V gene.

The chain is built from TRBV6-6 and TRBJ1-5; D gene ambiguous. V lost 0 bases and J 4 bases, leaving 7 bases between the germline ends. CDR1 is MNHNY, CDR2 SVGAGI, per germline (reference sequence). There are 14 residues in the CDR3. The CDR3 loop reads CASSYSTPNQPQHF. In DNA, the CDR3 is TGTGCCAGCAGTTACTCGACACCGAATCAGCCCCAGCATTTT.